This TCR beta chain comes out of a study of early T cells in non-severe SARS-CoV-2 infection. This CDR3 has 16 amino acids. The germline V gene has CDR1 LGHNA and CDR2 YNFKEQ. Trimming pared 0 bases from V and 0 bases from J, leaving 9 bases between. In its sample, this clonotype was seen a few times. Unique molecular identifiers were affixed to single, distinct cDNA molecules. From the 5' RACE reads, TCRdb called clonotypes with MiXCR, one entry per CDR3 protein. The sample includes under 50,000 distinct CDR3 sequences, about 23% of them seen just once. The material sequenced was whole blood, taken at baseline. This receptor was identified in an adult who was a healthcare worker with PCR-confirmed SARS-CoV-2 infection or an uninfected control (not recorded which). The chain links TRBV4-2 to TRBJ2-1; D may be TRBD2 (6 bases). The CDR3 is CASSQDLASSYNEQFF. The CDR3, as DNA: TGTGCCAGCAGCCAAGATCTAGCGAGCTCCTACAATGAGCAGTTCTTC.